Presented here are 12 T cell receptor beta chains from one specimen sequenced in a study of control samples from healthy donors and cancer patients. TCRdb's copy holds only in-frame clones and misses some; the assay was immunoSEQ multiplex PCR. The table includes 90,000 or so clones, about 87% detected once. Sequencing used blood. Source of these receptors: a woman aged 65 to 85 in good health.

The CDR3 nucleotides read TGTGCCAGCAGTGAAATGGTCAATGTGGTTGATGAGCAGTTCTTC. Translating gives CASSEMVNVVDEQFF. This chain links TRBV6-1 with TRBJ2-1, with no clear D. The CDR3 is 15 amino acids. V lost 2 bases and J 8 bases, leaving 16 bases between the germline ends. The germline CDR1 and CDR2 sequences are MNHNS and SASEGT.

V usage is TRBV6-4 and J usage is TRBJ2-1; 8 nucleotides line up with TRBD2. The CDR3 is 16 residues long. V lost 0 bases and J lost 7; bases outside the gene matches: 8. The germline V gene encodes CDR1 MRHNA and CDR2 SNTAGT. CDR3 sequence: CASSDSGGAQVNEQFF. For the CDR3, the DNA is TGTGCCAGCAGTGACTCCGGGGGGGCGCAGGTAAATGAGCAGTTCTTC.

A single count supports this clone. The chain's CDR3 is CASSLTGPGNTIYF. The CDR3 DNA follows: TGTGCCAGCAGCTTAACGGGGCCGGGAAACACCATATATTTT. V gene TRBV7-3 combines with J gene TRBJ1-3, with TRBD1 as a possible D gene (5 bases). This CDR3 comprises 14 residues. Germline values: CDR1 SGHTA, CDR2 FQGTGA. Between the trimmed V and J ends, which lost 0 bases and 4 bases, there was a span of 7 bases.

The gene calls are TRBV6-6 and TRBJ1-3, with D unclear. V lost 6 bases and J 1 base, leaving 13 bases between the germline ends. The CDR3 sequence is 15 residues long. Germline CDR1 is MNHNY and CDR2 is SVGAGI (reference sequence). The CDR3 DNA reads as TGTGCCAGCAGAGGTGGACTGGCATCTGGAAACACCATATATTTT. This sequence encodes CASRGGLASGNTIYF.

This rearrangement joins TRBV27 to TRBJ2-7; 8 nucleotides match TRBD1. Trimming cost V 5 bases and J 7 bases; bases outside gene matches: 13. Germline V gene lookup returns CDR1 MNHEY and CDR2 SMNVEV (reference sequence). The CDR3 extends over 15 amino acids. CDR3 in DNA: TGTGCCAGCAGTCCGAACCCCCAGGGGGCAGCTGAGCAGTACTTC. It translates to CASSPNPQGAAEQYF.

V is TRBV7-9 and J is TRBJ1-2, with D possibly TRBD1 on 6 matching bases. This CDR3 is built from 15 residues. Germline-derived CDR1 and CDR2 are SEHNR and FQNEAQ (reference sequence). V lost 6 bases, J lost 4 bases, and 18 bases lay in between. CDR3 residues: CASSLLEGGAYGYTF. The CDR3 DNA reads as TGTGCCAGCAGTCTACTCGAGGGGGGAGCCTATGGCTACACCTTC.

The rearrangement joins TRBV7-2 to TRBJ2-1, with 7 positions matching TRBD2. Germline CDR1 and CDR2: SGHTA and FQGNSA. The CDR3 is 18 residues long. V lost 5 bases and J lost 8; bases outside the gene matches: 21. The CDR3 DNA reads as TGTGCCAGCAGCCCGTTCGGGGCGAGCGGGACGGCATGGGATGAGCAGTTCTTC. Its protein is CASSPFGASGTAWDEQFF. Using reference TRBV7-2 and TRBJ2-1 for the parts outside the CDR3, the full variable domain is GAGVSQSPSNKVTEKGKDVELRCDPISGHTALYWYRQSLGQGLEFLIYFQGNSAPDKSGLPSDRFSAERTGGSVSTLTIQRTQQEDSAVYLCASSPFGASGTAWDEQFFGPGTRLTVL.

The V and J genes are TRBV19 and TRBJ1-6; 10 bases map to TRBD1. Per the germline V gene, CDR1 is LNHDA and CDR2 is SQIVND (reference sequence). This CDR3 has 14 amino acids. V shed 9 bases and J 9 bases; nucleotides not matched to a gene: 8. The CDR3 sequence is CASTGQGDISPLHF. The CDR3, as DNA: TGTGCCAGCACCGGACAGGGGGATATTTCACCCCTCCACTTT.

The V gene is TRBV2, the J gene TRBJ1-2; D perhaps matches TRBD1 (5 bases). The V gene's germline CDR1 is SNHLY and CDR2 FYNNEI. V gave up 4 bases and J gave up 3 bases, with 9 bases separating them. This CDR3 is 13 amino acids long. The CDR3 coding sequence is TGTGCCAGCAGTGCGGGCAGGGACTATGGCTACACCTTC. As protein: CASSAGRDYGYTF.

The rearrangement links TRBV3-1 (or the pseudogene TRBV3-2) to TRBJ2-5; D unresolved. The CDR3 contains 13 residues. Germline values: CDR1 LGHDT, CDR2 YNNKEL (reference sequence). With 1 base removed from V and 2 bases from J, the gap between germline ends came to 5 bases. The CDR3 DNA follows: TGTGCCAGCAGCCAAGTGATACAAGAGACCCAGTACTTC. It codes for CASSQVIQETQYF.

The chain is built from TRBV20-1 and TRBJ1-1; D is unresolved. Trimming removed 3 bases from V and 11 bases from J, with 22 bases in between. CDR1 is DFQATT and CDR2 is SNEGSKA in the germline V gene (reference sequence). The CDR3 loop spans 14 amino acids. CDR3 residues: CSASDRLLSAVAFF. CDR3 in DNA: TGCAGTGCTAGTGATCGACTCCTCAGCGCAGTGGCTTTCTTT.

Only one count was recorded for this clone. The V call is TRBV11-3, the J call TRBJ2-2; D may be TRBD1 (5 bases). Germline CDR1 reads SGHNT; CDR2 reads YENEEA. The CDR3 consists of 15 residues. V lost 5 bases to trimming and J lost 1 base, with 11 bases between them. The chain's CDR3 is CASSADSVNTGELFF. The CDR3 DNA sequence: TGTGCCAGCAGCGCCGACAGTGTGAACACCGGGGAGCTGTTTTTT.